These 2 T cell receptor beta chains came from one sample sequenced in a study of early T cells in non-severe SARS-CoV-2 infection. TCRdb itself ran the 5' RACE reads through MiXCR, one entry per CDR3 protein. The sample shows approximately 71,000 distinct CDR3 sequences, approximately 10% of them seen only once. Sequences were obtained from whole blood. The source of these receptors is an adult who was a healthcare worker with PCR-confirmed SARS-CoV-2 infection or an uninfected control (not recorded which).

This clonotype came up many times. The CDR3 DNA reads as TGCAGTGCTAGAGGACTAGCGGACTACAATGAGCAGTTCTTC. Translated: CSARGLADYNEQFF. The V and J genes are TRBV20-1 and TRBJ2-1, with 9 bases fitting TRBD2. This CDR3 region has 14 residues. Germline loops: CDR1 DFQATT, CDR2 SNEGSKA (reference sequence). V was pared by 1 base and J by 3 bases, with 1 base of the junction left unmatched.

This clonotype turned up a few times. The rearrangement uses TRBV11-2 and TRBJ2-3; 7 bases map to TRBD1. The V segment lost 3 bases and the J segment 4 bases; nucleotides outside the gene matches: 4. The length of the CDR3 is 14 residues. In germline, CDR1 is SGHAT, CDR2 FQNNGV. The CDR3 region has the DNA TGTGCCAGCAGCTTGGGGACAGAATCAGATACGCAGTATTTT. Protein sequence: CASSLGTESDTQYF.